These 6 T cell receptor beta chains came from one sample sequenced in a study of shared clonotypes between healthy human individuals. The protocol was immunoSEQ multiplex PCR, while the TCRdb copy is restricted to in-frame clones and leaves out a portion. The sample yields about 580,000 clones, 95% to 98% seen once. Naivety among CD8 cells was defined by CD45RO negativity and positive CCR7 selection, thereby excluding terminally differentiated effector memory CD45RA+ cells. The sample comprised naive CD8+ T cells sorted from blood. These receptors were obtained from a man younger than 45 in good health.

This clone was detected once. The V gene is TRBV7-6, the J gene TRBJ2-1, with TRBD2 matching 11 bases. The CDR3 is 15 residues long. Germline values: CDR1 SGHVS, CDR2 FNYEAQ. V was pared by 5 bases and J by 7 bases, with 7 bases of the junction left unmatched. This CDR3 reads CASSDIAGGLNEQFF. As DNA, the CDR3 is TGTGCCAGCAGCGATATAGCGGGAGGGCTGAATGAGCAGTTCTTC.

This chain links TRBV5-6 with TRBJ1-5; D ambiguous. Trimming cost V 4 bases and J 3 bases, with 5 bases left between them. There are 12 residues in the CDR3. Germline V lookup: CDR1 SGHDT, CDR2 YYEEEE. CDR3 loop: CASSGPNQPQHF. The CDR3 DNA follows: TGTGCCAGCAGCGGACCCAATCAGCCCCAGCATTTT. The full variable domain, rest sourced from reference TRBV5-6 and TRBJ1-5, is DAGVTQSPTHLIKTRGQQVTLRCSPKSGHDTVSWYQQALGQGPQFIFQYYEEEERQRGNFPDRFSGHQFPNYSSELNVNALLLGDSALYLCASSGPNQPQHFGDGTRLSIL.

The V call is TRBV4-1, the J call TRBJ2-7; D call uncertain. There are 9 residues in the CDR3. CDR1 MGHRA and CDR2 YSYEKL come from the germline V gene. The CDR3 bases are TGCTCCCAAGGTAGAGGGCAGTACTTC. It translates to CSQGRGQYF.

The chain combines TRBV27 with TRBJ1-5; tentatively, D is TRBD1 (6 bases). Trimming took 4 bases from V and 6 from J, leaving 13 bases between them. Germline-derived CDR1 and CDR2 are MNHEY and SMNVEV (reference sequence). The length of the CDR3 is 14 residues. In DNA form, the CDR3 reads TGTGCCAGCAGTTGGGGAGGGGGGAGTCAGCCCCAGCATTTT. Its translation is CASSWGGGSQPQHF.

The chain combines TRBV4-1 with TRBJ2-7; 7 bases fit TRBD1. Trimming took 0 bases from V and 1 from J; bases not matched to a gene: 3. This CDR3 contains 15 residues. Germline CDR1 reads MGHRA; CDR2 reads YSYEKL. The CDR3 reads CASSQDRGWSYEQYF. For the CDR3, the DNA is TGCGCCAGCAGCCAAGACAGGGGGTGGTCCTACGAGCAGTACTTC.

The rearrangement joins TRBV4-1 to TRBJ2-7, with 10 bases identical to TRBD2. Germline trimming cut 2 bases from V and 0 bases from J; bases unmatched to any gene: 10. Germline V gives CDR1 MGHRA, CDR2 YSYEKL. CDR3 length: 18 residues. CDR3: CASSQITSGKRGSYEQYF. The CDR3, as DNA: TGCGCCAGCAGCCAAATAACTAGCGGGAAGAGGGGCTCCTACGAGCAGTACTTC.